Given below is one TCR beta chain in context. No antigen is known for it. The table came from immunoSEQ multiplex PCR; TCRdb's copy has only in-frame clones and leaves some out. The sample has some 180,000 clones; roughly nine tenths are singletons. This entry comes from a study of cytomegalovirus exposure and HLA in healthy donors. Trimming shortened V by 0 bases and J by 5 bases, and 11 bases separated the two germline ends. CDR3 length equals 14 residues. Germline CDR1 is SGHRS and CDR2 is YFSETQ. Study conclusions and caveats: Cytomegalovirus status was reportedly diagnosed by the classifier with high specificity and sensitivity. According to a subsequent analysis, TCR clusters from the first cohort were inclined to appear together in the roughly 120 validation repertoires. Listed as cytomegalovirus-associated were 170 or so TCR beta chains.

The rearrangement joins TRBV5-1 to TRBJ2-5; tentatively, D is TRBD1 or TRBD2 (6 bases each). Sample: PBMCs. This clonotype originated in a young man in good health and CMV-seropositive. The CDR3 coding sequence is TGCGCCAGCAGCTTGGTTGGGGGGCCCGAGACCCAGTACTTC. This sequence encodes CASSLVGGPETQYF.